The 11 T cell receptor beta chains presented below share a single source sample, sequenced in a study of T cell changes during pregnancy in multiple sclerosis. This table comes from immunoSEQ multiplex PCR, and its TCRdb copy is limited to in-frame clones, with some not included. Of about 68,000 clones listed, about 90% were seen once; the top ten hold approximately 1.4%. The specimen was peripheral blood, collected in the second trimester of pregnancy. These receptors came from a female donor in good health, enrolled as a control in a pregnancy study.

The CDR3 nucleotides read TGTGCCAGCAGCCCGGGACAGAACACTGAAGCTTTCTTT. It codes for CASSPGQNTEAFF. This chain links TRBV7-2 with TRBJ1-1; a possible D gene is TRBD1 (6 bases). There are 13 residues in the CDR3. Per the germline V gene, CDR1 is SGHTA and CDR2 is FQGNSA. The germline V and J ends were trimmed by 5 bases and 1 base, with 8 bases remaining between them.

The rearrangement joins TRBV5-8 to TRBJ1-5; D is ambiguous. The CDR3 consists of 15 residues. Trimming removed 0 bases at V and 0 bases at J, with 7 bases between. The germline gives CDR1 SGHTS, CDR2 YDEGEE. In DNA, the CDR3 is TGTGCCAGCAGCTTGGCCACAGTTAGCAATCAGCCCCAGCATTTT. Translating gives CASSLATVSNQPQHF.

For this clone: Since no conserved phenylalanine or tryptophan closes the CDR3, a read error is the likely cause. The DNA is omitted, as the CDR3 cannot be located on it reliably, and the CDR3 follows TCRdb's listing. This CDR3 reads CASRQGQGSKV. The V and J genes are TRBV14 and TRBJ1-4; the table calls TRBD1, which could not be checked here. The V gene's germline CDR1 is SGHDN and CDR2 FVKESK. The CDR3 is 11 residues long, ends included.

This clone was seen just once. CDR3 amino acids: CASSPPRWEEVGNTIYF. The CDR3 DNA follows: TGTGCCAGCAGCCCACCGAGGTGGGAGGAAGTTGGAAACACCATATATTTT. The V gene is TRBV11-3, the J gene TRBJ1-3, with unresolved D. This CDR3 has 17 amino acids. Germline V gene data show CDR1 as SGHNT and CDR2 as YENEEA. V was pared by 5 bases and J by 3 bases, with 20 bases between. The variable domain in full, completed from reference TRBV11-3 and TRBJ1-3, reads EAGVVQSPRYKIIEKKQPVAFWCNPISGHNTLYWYLQNLGQGPELLIRYENEEAVDDSQLPKDRFSAERLKGVDSTLKIQPAELGDSAVYLCASSPPRWEEVGNTIYFGEGSWLTVV.

Concerning this clone itself: One junction end does not reproduce the germline sequence, and a read error may be involved. V is TRBV2 and J is TRBJ2-7, with 7 positions matching TRBD2. The V gene's germline CDR1 is SNHLY and CDR2 FYNNEI. CDR3 size: 11 residues. The CDR3 here is CASSDSSGTDF. Written as DNA, the CDR3 is TGTGCCAGCAGTGATTCTAGCGGCACCGACTTC.

This clone was detected ten times or more. The gene calls are TRBV19 and TRBJ1-5; the D gene is possibly TRBD1 (5 bases). Germline V CDR1 and CDR2: LNHDA, SQIVND (reference sequence). V dropped 2 bases and J dropped 9 bases, with 14 bases sitting between them. CDR3 length equals 14 residues. Written as DNA, the CDR3 is TGTGCCAGTAGTATACCCGAGTTAGGGGCGCCCCAGCATTTT. It translates to CASSIPELGAPQHF.

This clone is a singleton in its sample. In DNA form, the CDR3 reads TGTGCCGGTCTTAACGGCGGCGAGCAGTACTTC. Translating gives CAGLNGGEQYF. The chain is built from TRBV2 and TRBJ2-7; D gene unclear. Trimming stripped 11 bases from V and 6 bases from J, with 14 bases between. Germline values: CDR1 SNHLY, CDR2 FYNNEI. The CDR3 is made up of 11 amino acids.

The CDR3 region is CASSFPGLAIYNEQFF. For the CDR3, the DNA is TGTGCCAGCAGTTTTCCAGGACTAGCGATCTACAATGAGCAGTTCTTC. The chain has TRBV28 and TRBJ2-1, with 9 bases matching TRBD2. Per the germline V gene, CDR1 is MDHEN and CDR2 is SYDVKM. The ends lost 3 bases at V and 3 bases at J; junction bases unmatched: 6. This CDR3 is built from 16 residues.

A few counts support this clone. The chain is built from TRBV6-1 and TRBJ1-1, with TRBD1 matching over 7 bases. The CDR3 spans 16 residues. Germline V gene data show CDR1 as MNHNS and CDR2 as SASEGT. V dropped 2 bases and J dropped 5; count of bases not matched to a gene: 11. The CDR3 coding sequence is TGTGCCAGCAGTGAACCGAGACAGGGAGGTTGGACTGAAGCTTTCTTT. Its translation: CASSEPRQGGWTEAFF.

DNA of the CDR3: TGCGCCAGCAGAAGGGCAGGGGCCGAGGAAAAACTGTTTTTT. Translation gives CASRRAGAEEKLFF. The V call is TRBV5-1, the J call TRBJ1-4; tentatively, D is TRBD1 (6 bases). The V end was cut by 5 bases, the J end by 8 bases, with 16 bases between. Germline values: CDR1 SGHRS, CDR2 YFSETQ. This CDR3 spans 14 amino acids.

This rearrangement joins TRBV27 to TRBJ2-5; 11 bases line up with TRBD2. The germline V gene encodes CDR1 MNHEY and CDR2 SMNVEV (reference sequence). The CDR3 runs 16 residues. With V trimmed by 0 bases and J by 4 bases, 4 bases remained unmatched. DNA for the CDR3: TGTGCCAGCAGTTTATCGGGGACTAGCGGTGGAGAGACCCAGTACTTC. Translating it yields CASSLSGTSGGETQYF.